One sample yielded the 15 T cell receptor beta chains listed below, sequenced in a study of shared clonotypes between healthy human individuals. Measured with immunoSEQ multiplex PCR; TCRdb has only the in-frame clones, and not every one. The sample shows 2 million to 2.5 million clones, approximately 95% of them seen only once. The source material was naive CD4+ T cells sorted from blood. As to subset: CD45RA+ positively selected. Source of these receptors: a man between 18 and 29 years old in good health.

The chain links TRBV5-1 to TRBJ2-7, with no clear D. V gave up 0 bases and J gave up 0 bases, with 13 bases separating them. Looked up from germline, CDR1 is SGHRS and CDR2 is YFSETQ. CDR3 length equals 16 residues. The CDR3 nucleotides read TGCGCCAGCAGCTTGGTCACCGGGCGGAGCTCCTACGAGCAGTACTTC. Encoded protein: CASSLVTGRSSYEQYF.

The chain combines TRBV19 with TRBJ2-5; D may be TRBD1 or TRBD2 (5 bases each). Per the germline V gene, CDR1 is LNHDA and CDR2 is SQIVND (reference sequence). The V end lost 5 bases, the J end lost 1 base, and 14 bases lay between the germline ends. The CDR3 totals 15 residues. CDR3 bases: TGTGCCAGTAGTTGGGGGAAGGGTCTCCAAGAGACCCAGTACTTC. Its translation is CASSWGKGLQETQYF.

Notes on this clone: The sample holds other DNA sequences that translate to the same CDR3. This chain uses TRBV6-5 with TRBJ1-2, with 10 bases matching TRBD1. This CDR3 has 13 residues. The V gene end was trimmed by 6 bases and the J gene end by 5 bases; junction bases not matched to a gene: 3. Germline V gene lookup returns CDR1 MNHEY and CDR2 SVGAGI. The CDR3, as DNA: TGTGCCAGCAGCCGGGGACAGGGGTATGGCTACACCTTC. Protein product: CASSRGQGYGYTF.

This clone appeared a single time. The chain carries TRBV6-1 and TRBJ1-2; D gene ambiguous. The V end lost 7 bases, the J end lost 3 bases, and 12 bases lay between the germline ends. The CDR3 is made up of 13 amino acids. CDR1 MNHNS and CDR2 SASEGT come from the germline V gene. The CDR3 reads CASKVIGDYGYTF. The CDR3 DNA reads TGTGCCAGCAAGGTCATAGGCGACTATGGCTACACCTTC.

The CDR3 sequence: CASSLVQGYNEQFF. The CDR3 DNA sequence: TGTGCCAGCAGCTTAGTTCAGGGTTACAATGAGCAGTTCTTC. This chain joins TRBV11-1 and TRBJ2-1; D may be TRBD1 (5 bases). Trimming took off 1 base at V and 4 bases at J, with 8 bases between the two ends. CDR1 is SGHAT and CDR2 is FQDESV in the germline V gene (reference sequence). The CDR3 spans 14 residues.

The V gene is TRBV30, the J gene TRBJ2-2, with TRBD2 identical over 15 bases. This CDR3 is 19 amino acids long. Per the germline V gene, CDR1 is GTSNPN and CDR2 is SVGIG (reference sequence). The V and J ends lost 4 bases and 5 bases, in that order; junction bases with no gene match: 14. The CDR3 protein is CAWNRLRTSGRAGTGELFF. The CDR3 coding sequence is TGTGCCTGGAATCGGCTCCGGACTAGCGGGAGGGCCGGTACCGGGGAGCTGTTTTTT.

The chain is built from TRBV7-9 and TRBJ2-1, with 10 bases identical to TRBD2. The CDR3 is 16 residues long. J was trimmed by 7 bases and V by 6 bases; bases with no gene match: 12. The germline V gene has CDR1 SEHNR and CDR2 FQNEAQ (reference sequence). The CDR3 sequence is CASRRLGLAETNEQFF. The CDR3 nucleotides are TGTGCCAGCAGGAGGCTCGGACTAGCGGAGACGAATGAGCAGTTCTTC.

CDR3 in amino acids: CASSTSGGAYNEQFF. The CDR3, as DNA: TGTGCCAGCAGCACTAGCGGGGGGGCCTACAATGAGCAGTTCTTC. The chain joins TRBV11-2 to TRBJ2-1; 13 bases are a match to TRBD2. V was clipped by 5 bases and J by 2 bases; unmatched bases: 0. This CDR3 is built from 15 residues. Germline CDR1 reads SGHAT; CDR2 reads FQNNGV.

The V and J genes are TRBV4-1 and TRBJ2-3, with D possibly being TRBD1 or TRBD2 (5 bases each). Germline V gene data show CDR1 as MGHRA and CDR2 as YSYEKL. The V end lost 2 bases, the J end lost 4 bases, and 16 bases lay between the germline ends. This CDR3 has 16 residues. The CDR3 spells CASSQRPGTFSDTQYF. The CDR3 nucleotides are TGCGCCAGCAGCCAACGGCCGGGGACCTTTTCAGATACGCAGTATTTT.

The gene calls are TRBV5-4 and TRBJ2-1; D not resolved. Deletions cut 1 base from V and 9 bases from J, with 8 bases between. Germline V gene sequence: CDR1 SGHNT, CDR2 YYREEE (reference sequence). The length of the CDR3 is 12 residues. The CDR3 nucleotides read TGTGCCAGCAGCTTGTCATTCACTGAGCAGTTCTTC. It encodes CASSLSFTEQFF.

This chain connects TRBV2 to TRBJ1-6; possible D gene TRBD1, 5 bases. The ends were cut back, 7 bases at V and 7 bases at J, with 17 bases in the middle. This CDR3 comprises 15 residues. Per the germline V gene, CDR1 is SNHLY and CDR2 is FYNNEI. The CDR3 sequence is CASTPGRQLNSPLHF. CDR3 coding DNA: TGTGCCAGCACCCCGGGTCGACAGCTGAATTCACCCCTCCACTTT.

The V and J genes are TRBV30 and TRBJ2-6; D is unclear. The germline V and J ends were trimmed by 1 base and 3 bases, with 10 bases remaining between them. CDR1 and CDR2 from the germline V gene are GTSNPN and SVGIG (reference sequence). The CDR3 is made up of 15 amino acids. The CDR3 loop reads CAWSATSFGANVLTF. In nucleotides, the CDR3 is TGTGCCTGGAGTGCTACCTCGTTTGGGGCCAACGTCCTGACTTTC.

The chain combines TRBV6-6 with TRBJ1-6; 9 bases map to TRBD1. V trimming: 5 bases; J trimming: 4 bases; junction bases outside the gene matches: 3. CDR3 length equals 15 residues. In germline, CDR1 is MNHNY, CDR2 SVGAGI (reference sequence). The CDR3 reads CASSPGTGYNSPLHF. CDR3 nucleotide sequence: TGTGCCAGCAGTCCCGGGACAGGGTATAATTCACCCCTCCACTTT.

This chain uses TRBV5-1 with TRBJ2-5; 8 nucleotides line up with TRBD1. V lost 3 bases and J lost 5; bases outside the gene matches: 6. This CDR3 is 14 amino acids long. Germline-derived CDR1 and CDR2 are SGHRS and YFSETQ. The CDR3 is CASSSQGALETQYF. CDR3 DNA: TGCGCCAGCAGCTCCCAGGGGGCTCTGGAGACCCAGTACTTC.

This rearrangement joins TRBV5-1 to TRBJ2-1, with 12 bases fitting TRBD2. Germline V gives CDR1 SGHRS, CDR2 YFSETQ. With 7 bases clipped from V and 5 bases from J, the junction kept 4 bases outside the gene matches. This CDR3 is built from 14 residues. The CDR3 reads CASGGLAGNNEQFF. The CDR3, as DNA: TGCGCCAGCGGAGGACTAGCGGGAAACAATGAGCAGTTCTTC.